Detailed here is one T cell receptor beta chain. Germline assignment: CDR1 SEHNR and CDR2 FQNEAQ (reference sequence). V shed 6 bases and J 7 bases; nucleotides not matched to a gene: 8. The CDR3 covers 14 residues. It was CD45RO-negative cells, positively selected for CCR7, that made up naive CD8 cells, with terminally differentiated effector memory CD45RA+ cells excluded. This sample is part of a study of shared clonotypes between healthy human individuals. Study background: The plates for each donor numbered three CD4 naive, three CD4 memory, two CD8 naive and one CD8 memory.

Each sorted subset replicate got 200 ng genomic DNA, 25,000 to 35,000 genomes. TCRdb's table, derived via immunoSEQ multiplex PCR, lists solely in-frame clones and lacks some. The data hold about 700,000 clones, with 92% observed a single time. This chain joins TRBV7-9 and TRBJ2-7; 11 bases line up with TRBD2. The TCR sequence derives from a man aged 25-45 years in good health. Specimen: naive CD8+ T cells sorted from blood. CDR3 loop: CASSLTSGKEEQYF. The CDR3 bases are TGTGCCAGCAGTTTGACTAGCGGGAAGGAAGAGCAGTACTTC.